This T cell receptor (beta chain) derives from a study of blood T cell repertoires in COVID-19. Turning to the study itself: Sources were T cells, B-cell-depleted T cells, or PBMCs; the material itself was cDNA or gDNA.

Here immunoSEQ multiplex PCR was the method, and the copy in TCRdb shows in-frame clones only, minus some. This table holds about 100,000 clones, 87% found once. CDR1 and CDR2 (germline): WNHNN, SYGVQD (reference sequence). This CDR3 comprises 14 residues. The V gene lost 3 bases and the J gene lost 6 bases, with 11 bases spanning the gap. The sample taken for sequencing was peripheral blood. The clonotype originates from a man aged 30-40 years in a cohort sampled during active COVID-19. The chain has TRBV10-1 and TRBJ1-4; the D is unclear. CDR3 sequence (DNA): TGCGCCAGCAGTGACCACGGTCGAGATGAAAAACTGTTTTTT. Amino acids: CASSDHGRDEKLFF.